The rows below give T cell receptor beta chains drawn from one sample of a study of T cell responses to AZD1222 COVID-19 vaccine. Repertoires were generated with immunoSEQ multiplex PCR, while TCRdb's copy carries only in-frame clones and drops some. The repertoire has 200,000 or so clones, 85% to 95% of them found once; the top ten carry roughly 1%. The sample in question was peripheral blood, obtained 28 days after the second AZD1222 dose. The receptors derive from an adult who received the AZD1222 COVID-19 vaccine. Each CDR3 is given with its conserved first and last residue. Each record gives: V gene, clone size, D gene, J gene, CDR3 DNA, CDR3 protein. A D gene is named only where the DNA matches it firmly. Clone size is not always given. Where it is, it says once, few, many or a class for expanded clones.

TRBV11-2	NA	TRBD1	TRBJ1-1	TGTGCCAGCAGCTTAGTTAAAGGACAGGGGAACACTGAAGCTTTCTTT	CASSLVKGQGNTEAFF
TRBV9	once	TRBD1	TRBJ1-6	TGTGCCAGCAGCACAGGGGGCAGCTCCTATAATTCACCCCTCCACTTT	CASSTGGSSYNSPLHF
TRBV12-3/TRBV12-4	NA	NA	TRBJ2-5	TGTGCCAGCAGTTTAAGGGAGGAGGAGACCCAGTACTTC	CASSLREEETQYF
TRBV7-6	NA	TRBD2	TRBJ2-1	TGTGCCAGCAGCGGCTTAGGGGGGAGGACTAGCGTCTACAATGAGCAGTTCTTC	CASSGLGGRTSVYNEQFF
TRBV7-3	NA	TRBD1	TRBJ1-2	TGTGCCAGCAGCTCAGGGGGGACAGACTATGGCTACACCTTC	CASSSGGTDYGYTF
TRBV4-2	NA	TRBD1	TRBJ1-2	TGTGCCAGCAGCCAAGCGAGTAGGACAGGAAACTATGGCTACACCTTC	CASSQASRTGNYGYTF
TRBV19	NA	NA	TRBJ1-2	TGTGCCAGTAGTATAGGGGGCGCGGGCTATGGCTACACCTTC	CASSIGGAGYGYTF
TRBV2	once	NA	TRBJ1-6	TGTGCCAGCACCTGGACTTCACCCCTCCACTTT	CASTWTSPLHF
TRBV28	few	NA	TRBJ1-1	TGTGCCAGCAGCCTTCAAAACACTGAAGCTTTCTTT	CASSLQNTEAFF
TRBV6-5	NA	TRBD2	TRBJ2-5	TGTGCCAGCAGTTCGGGGGGGGCGGGAGAGACCCAGTACTTC	CASSSGGAGETQYF
TRBV10-3	NA	TRBD1	TRBJ2-3	TGTGCCATCAGTGAAGGGGGCCTAGCAGATACGCAGTATTTT	CAISEGGLADTQYF
TRBV7-2	NA	TRBD2	TRBJ2-5	TGTGCCAGCAGCTTACTAAGAGGACTAGGGGACGAGACCCAGTACTTC	CASSLLRGLGDETQYF
TRBV2	NA	NA	TRBJ1-2	TGTGCCAGCAGTGAGGGCTACACCTTC	CASSEGYTF
TRBV10-3	NA	NA	TRBJ1-2	TGTGCCATCAGTGAGATCAGGGGATCGAACTATGGCTACACCTTC	CAISEIRGSNYGYTF
TRBV3-1/TRBV3-2	NA	NA	TRBJ2-5	TGTGCCAGCAGCCATGGAACCCAAGAGACCCAGTACTTC	CASSHGTQETQYF
TRBV5-1	NA	TRBD1	TRBJ2-5	TGCGCCAGCAGCTTGGCTAGGACAGGGGGAGAGACCCAGTACTTC	CASSLARTGGETQYF
TRBV3-1/TRBV3-2	NA	NA	TRBJ1-1	TGTGCCAGCAGCCCGCAGGGTGGCACTGAAGCTTTCTTT	CASSPQGGTEAFF
TRBV7-2	NA	NA	TRBJ1-1	TGTGCCAGCAGCTCAGGACATTCGAACACTGAAGCTTTCTTT	CASSSGHSNTEAFF